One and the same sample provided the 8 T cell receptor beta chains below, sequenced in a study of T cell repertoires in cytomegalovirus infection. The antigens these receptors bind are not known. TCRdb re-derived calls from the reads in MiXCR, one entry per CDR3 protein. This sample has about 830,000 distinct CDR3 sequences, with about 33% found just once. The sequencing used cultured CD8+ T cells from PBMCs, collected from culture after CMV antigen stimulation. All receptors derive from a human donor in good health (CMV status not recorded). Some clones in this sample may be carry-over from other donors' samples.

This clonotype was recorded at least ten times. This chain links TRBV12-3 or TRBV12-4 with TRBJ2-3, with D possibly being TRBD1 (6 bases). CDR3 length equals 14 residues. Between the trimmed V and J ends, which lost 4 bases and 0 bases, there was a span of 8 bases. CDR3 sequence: CASSSTGSTDTQYF. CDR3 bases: TGTGCCAGCAGTTCCACAGGGAGCACAGATACGCAGTATTTT.

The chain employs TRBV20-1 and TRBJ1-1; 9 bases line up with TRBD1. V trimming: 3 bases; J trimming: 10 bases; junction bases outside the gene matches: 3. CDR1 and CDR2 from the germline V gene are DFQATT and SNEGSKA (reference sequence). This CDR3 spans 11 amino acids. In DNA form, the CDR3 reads TGCAGTGCTAGGGAGACAGGGGGAGCTTTCTTT. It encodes CSARETGGAFF.

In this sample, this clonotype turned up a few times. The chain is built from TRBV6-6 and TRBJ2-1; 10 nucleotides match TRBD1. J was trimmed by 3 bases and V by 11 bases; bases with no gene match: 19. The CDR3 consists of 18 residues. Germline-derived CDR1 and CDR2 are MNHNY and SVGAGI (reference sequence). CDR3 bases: TGTGCCTCCCTCAGGGACAGGGGAACTTTTTTACGCTACAATGAGCAGTTCTTC. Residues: CASLRDRGTFLRYNEQFF.

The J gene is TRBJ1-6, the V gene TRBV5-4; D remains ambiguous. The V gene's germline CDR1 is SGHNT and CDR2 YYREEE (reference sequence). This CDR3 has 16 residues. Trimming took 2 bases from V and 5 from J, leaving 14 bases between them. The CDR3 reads CASSLEGLFNNSPLHF. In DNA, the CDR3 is TGTGCCAGCAGCTTAGAAGGACTGTTTAATAATTCACCCCTCCACTTT.

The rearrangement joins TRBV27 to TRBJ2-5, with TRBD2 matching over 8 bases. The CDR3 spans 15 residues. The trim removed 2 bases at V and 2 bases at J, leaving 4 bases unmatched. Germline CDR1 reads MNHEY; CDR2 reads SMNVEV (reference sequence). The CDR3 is CASSLGSGVQETQYF. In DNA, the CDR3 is TGTGCCAGCAGTTTAGGTAGCGGGGTTCAAGAGACCCAGTACTTC.

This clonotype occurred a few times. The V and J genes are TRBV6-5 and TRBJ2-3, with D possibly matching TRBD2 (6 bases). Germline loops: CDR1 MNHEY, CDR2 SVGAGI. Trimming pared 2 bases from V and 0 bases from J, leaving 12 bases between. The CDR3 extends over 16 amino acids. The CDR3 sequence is CASSYVSGESTDTQYF. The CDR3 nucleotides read TGTGCCAGCAGTTACGTTTCGGGGGAGAGCACAGATACGCAGTATTTT.

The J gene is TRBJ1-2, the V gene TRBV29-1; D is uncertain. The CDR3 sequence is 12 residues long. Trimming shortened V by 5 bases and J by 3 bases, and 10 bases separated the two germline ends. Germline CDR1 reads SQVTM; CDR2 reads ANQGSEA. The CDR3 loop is CSVSSRDYGYTF. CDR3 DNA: TGCAGCGTTTCCTCTCGGGACTATGGCTACACCTTC.

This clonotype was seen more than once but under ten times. The CDR3 coding sequence is TGTGCTAGTGGTTTGGTACAGTTTGAAGCTTTCTTT. Its protein product is CASGLVQFEAFF. This sequence joins TRBV12-5 and TRBJ1-1; no reliable D call. V lost 0 bases and J lost 7, with 6 bases in between. This CDR3 is built from 12 residues. Germline CDR1 is LGHNT and CDR2 is FRNRAP.